These 7 T cell receptor beta chains were sequenced from one sample in a study of cytomegalovirus exposure and HLA in healthy donors. TCRdb's table, derived via immunoSEQ multiplex PCR, lists solely in-frame clones and lacks some. The table lists 150,000 to 180,000 clones, approximately 86% of them singletons, with approximately 2% in the top ten. Input material: PBMCs. The receptors originated from a human donor in good health.

This chain uses TRBV10-3 with TRBJ1-5; maybe TRBD1 (6 bases). Between the trimmed V and J ends, which lost 4 bases and 5 bases, there was a span of 12 bases. This CDR3 is 14 amino acids long. Germline lookup yields CDR1 ENHRY and CDR2 SYGVKD. DNA for the CDR3: TGTGCCATCAGTGGGGGGGGGCGCGATCAGCCCCAGCATTTT. Amino acid sequence: CAISGGGRDQPQHF.

The chain links TRBV7-2 to TRBJ2-1, with a tentative D call TRBD1 (6 bases). V lost 5 bases, J lost 2 bases, and 13 bases lay in between. The CDR3 consists of 15 residues. Germline loops: CDR1 SGHTA, CDR2 FQGNSA. In DNA form, the CDR3 reads TGTGCCAGCAGCGATTTGGGGACACCCTACAATGAGCAGTTCTTC. Translation: CASSDLGTPYNEQFF. The entire variable domain, with the rest obtained from reference TRBV7-2 and TRBJ2-1, is as follows: GAGVSQSPSNKVTEKGKDVELRCDPISGHTALYWYRQSLGQGLEFLIYFQGNSAPDKSGLPSDRFSAERTGGSVSTLTIQRTQQEDSAVYLCASSDLGTPYNEQFFGPGTRLTVL.

This chain uses TRBV2 with TRBJ1-4; possible D gene TRBD1, 5 bases. CDR1 SNHLY and CDR2 FYNNEI come from the germline V gene. This CDR3 has 15 amino acids. The germline V and J ends were trimmed by 6 bases and 7 bases, with 18 bases remaining between them. CDR3: CASRGWGSQFEKLFF. The CDR3 region has the DNA TGTGCCAGCAGAGGGTGGGGCAGTCAATTTGAAAAACTGTTTTTT.

The V gene is TRBV15, the J gene TRBJ1-1; 12 nucleotides line up with TRBD1. V shed 2 bases and J 4 bases; nucleotides not matched to a gene: 11. This CDR3 region has 18 residues. CDR1 is LNHNV, CDR2 YYDKDF, per germline (reference sequence). The CDR3 loop reads CATSRPSGTGGSITEAFF. The DNA for the CDR3 is TGTGCCACCAGCAGACCCTCCGGGACAGGGGGCTCGATCACTGAAGCTTTCTTT.

The rearrangement joins TRBV5-6 to TRBJ2-1; D is unresolved. CDR1 SGHDT and CDR2 YYEEEE come from the germline V gene. V was trimmed by 2 bases and J by 0 bases, leaving 6 bases between them. CDR3 length equals 14 residues. For the CDR3, the DNA is TGTGCCAGCAGCTTCCGGAGCTCCTACAATGAGCAGTTCTTC. Protein: CASSFRSSYNEQFF. The full variable domain, its missing parts supplied by reference TRBV5-6 and TRBJ2-1, is DAGVTQSPTHLIKTRGQQVTLRCSPKSGHDTVSWYQQALGQGPQFIFQYYEEEERQRGNFPDRFSGHQFPNYSSELNVNALLLGDSALYLCASSFRSSYNEQFFGPGTRLTVL.

The chain joins TRBV9 to TRBJ2-2; 10 positions agree with TRBD2. Per the germline V gene, CDR1 is SGDLS and CDR2 is YYNGEE. Trimming removed 4 bases from V and 1 base from J; junction bases left unmatched: 7. The CDR3 sequence is 17 residues long. CDR3 loop: CASSIAGGKLNTGELFF. CDR3 in DNA: TGTGCCAGCAGCATAGCGGGAGGTAAACTGAACACCGGGGAGCTGTTTTTT.

The chain uses TRBV10-3 and TRBJ2-1; 10 positions agree with TRBD2. Unmatched junction bases numbered 9, after V lost 4 bases and J lost 9 bases. Looked up from germline, CDR1 is ENHRY and CDR2 is SYGVKD. The CDR3 runs 15 residues. CDR3 in DNA: TGTGCCATCAGTGCAGCGGGAGGGCCGTTTAGTGAGCAGTTCTTC. It is translated as CAISAAGGPFSEQFF.